These T cell receptor beta chains were read from a single sample in a study of T cell responses to AZD1222 COVID-19 vaccine. Clones were sequenced by immunoSEQ multiplex PCR, and TCRdb holds only the in-frame ones, with some missing. Altogether 100,000 to 150,000 clones are present, roughly nine tenths being singletons, with the ten largest covering approximately 2.5%. Sequenced material: peripheral blood, taken on day 0 of AZD1222 vaccination. All receptors come from an adult in good health. Both conserved end residues are part of each CDR3. The order of the fields is CDR3 length, J gene, V gene, clone size, D gene, CDR3 DNA, CDR3 protein. D genes are given only for firm matches. The listing skips clone size in some rows; elsewhere it reads once, few, many or a size class.

>11|TRBJ1-1|TRBV30|-|-
TGTGCCTGGAGGCCGCGTCGTGAAGCTTTCTTT
CAWRPRREAFF
>14|TRBJ2-1|TRBV2|-|TRBD2
TGTGCCAGCAGGGTACTAGCGGGCCCCAGTGAGCAGTTCTTC
CASRVLAGPSEQFF
>13|TRBJ1-1|TRBV5-6|-|-
TGTGCCAGCAGCTTGTGGACCAGCACTGAAGCTTTCTTT
CASSLWTSTEAFF
>13|TRBJ2-5|TRBV18|-|-
TGTGCCAGCTCACCACAGGCGGGCGAGACCCAGTACTTC
CASSPQAGETQYF
>14|TRBJ1-2|TRBV5-1|-|TRBD1
TGCGCCAGCAGCCTCCGGGACAGCGACTATGGCTACACCTTC
CASSLRDSDYGYTF
>16|TRBJ2-1|TRBV6-6|-|TRBD2
TGTGCCAGCAGTTACACGACTAGCGGGATATACAATGAGCAGTTCTTC
CASSYTTSGIYNEQFF
>14|TRBJ1-1|TRBV6-5|-|TRBD1
TGTGCCAGCAGCCACGACAGGGTGGTCACTGAAGCTTTCTTT
CASSHDRVVTEAFF
>17|TRBJ2-2|TRBV4-1|once|TRBD2
TGCGCCAGCAGCCAAGTTTGGACTAGCGGGAGGGCTGGGGAGCTGTTTTTT
CASSQVWTSGRAGELFF
>15|TRBJ2-1|TRBV14|-|-
TGTGCCAGCAGAGATAGCGGTAGAACGTACAATGAGCAGTTCTTC
CASRDSGRTYNEQFF
>12|TRBJ1-1|TRBV12-3/TRBV12-4|few|TRBD1
TGTGCCAGCAACTTCGGACAGGGTGAAGCTTTCTTT
CASNFGQGEAFF
>16|TRBJ2-5|TRBV28|-|TRBD2
TGTGCCAGCAGCCCAGGACTAGCGGGAACTCAAGAGACCCAGTACTTC
CASSPGLAGTQETQYF
>12|TRBJ2-2|TRBV19|once|-
TGTGCCAGTACCAGGACGCCCGGGGAGCTGTTTTTT
CASTRTPGELFF
>14|TRBJ1-1|TRBV5-1|-|-
TGCGCCAGCAGCTTGGGGGCGGTGAACACTGAAGCTTTCTTT
CASSLGAVNTEAFF
>15|TRBJ2-5|TRBV11-2|-|TRBD1
TGTGCCAGCAGCTTCCAGGGGGCGGCCAAAGAGACCCAGTACTTC
CASSFQGAAKETQYF
>13|TRBJ1-1|TRBV27|-|-
TGTGCCAGCAGCGTTCAGGAGAACACTGAAGCTTTCTTT
CASSVQENTEAFF
>13|TRBJ1-4|TRBV7-9|-|-
TGTGCCAGCGGGGAAGCAACTAATGAAAAACTGTTTTTT
CASGEATNEKLFF
>15|TRBJ2-7|TRBV27|-|TRBD2
TGTGCCAGCAGTTCCGGGACTAGCGGGAGGGGCGAGCAGTACTTC
CASSSGTSGRGEQYF
>16|TRBJ2-1|TRBV27|-|-
TGTGCCAGCAGTTTTTCGACATCGCCGGCAATCAATGAGCAGTTCTTC
CASSFSTSPAINEQFF
>13|TRBJ1-2|TRBV5-1|-|-
TGCGCCAGCAGCTTGGATGTTAACTATGGCTACACCTTC
CASSLDVNYGYTF
>15|TRBJ2-1|TRBV5-5|-|-
TGTGCCAGCAGCCTGGAAGGCCCTTTGTTAGATGAGCAGTTCTTC
CASSLEGPLLDEQFF
>15|TRBJ2-7|TRBV27|-|-
TGTGCCAGCACAGGACTAGCGGACAGGGGCCTCGAGCAGTACTTC
CASTGLADRGLEQYF
>16|TRBJ2-7|TRBV7-8|-|TRBD1
TGTGCCAGCAGCTCACTAGTCCGGACAGGGGCGAGCGAGCAGTACTTC
CASSSLVRTGASEQYF
>16|TRBJ2-6|TRBV9|-|TRBD1
TGTGCCAGCAGCGAGAGGGGGCCCTCTGGGGCCAACGTCCTGACTTTC
CASSERGPSGANVLTF
>16|TRBJ2-2|TRBV6-5|-|-
TGTGCCAGCAGTTACGTCCGTTTTAGTTCCACCGGGGAGCTGTTTTTT
CASSYVRFSSTGELFF
>15|TRBJ2-1|TRBV7-9|-|-
TGTGCCAGCAGCTCCCGGGGAGGTGATTACAATGAGCAGTTCTTC
CASSSRGGDYNEQFF
>17|TRBJ1-2|TRBV2|-|-
TGTGCCAGCAGTGATCAGCGCAGTTGGGGGAACAACTATGGCTACACCTTC
CASSDQRSWGNNYGYTF
>16|TRBJ1-3|TRBV7-2|-|-
TGTGCCAGCAGCTTAGGTGGGACGGCTTCTGGAAACACCATATATTTT
CASSLGGTASGNTIYF
>16|TRBJ2-5|TRBV7-9|-|TRBD2
TGTGCCAGCAGCGGCCGGCAAGCGGGAGGGCGAGAGACCCAGTACTTC
CASSGRQAGGRETQYF
>16|TRBJ1-2|TRBV3-1/TRBV3-2|-|-
TGTGCCAGCAGCCCTAGGGACGCCCTCCTACTATATGGCTACACCTTC
CASSPRDALLLYGYTF
>13|TRBJ1-1|TRBV6-5|-|-
TGTGCCAGCAGGAACACAGAGAACACTGAAGCTTTCTTT
CASRNTENTEAFF
>15|TRBJ2-3|TRBV6-1|-|-
TGTGCCAGCAGTGAAGGTGCCATCCACACAGATACGCAGTATTTT
CASSEGAIHTDTQYF
>14|TRBJ2-3|TRBV27|once|-
TGTGCCAGCAGTTTAGTGGTGGGCACAGATACGCAGTATTTT
CASSLVVGTDTQYF
>14|TRBJ2-2|TRBV2|-|-
TGTGCCAGCAGTGAAGCAGGGTTCGGCGGGGAGCTGTTTTTT
CASSEAGFGGELFF
>13|TRBJ1-1|TRBV6-5|-|-
TGTGCCAGCAGTTACACGGCGGACACTGAAGCTTTCTTT
CASSYTADTEAFF
>16|TRBJ2-7|TRBV7-9|-|TRBD1
TGTGCCAGCAGCCATAGCCGGGACAGGGGATCCTACGAGCAGTACTTC
CASSHSRDRGSYEQYF
>14|TRBJ2-5|TRBV7-9|-|-
TGTGCCAGCAGCTCAGACCGGGGGGCCGAGACCCAGTACTTC
CASSSDRGAETQYF
>14|TRBJ2-3|TRBV4-2|-|TRBD2
TGTGCCAGCAGCCAAGATCGGGGGGAGGGGACGCAGTATTTT
CASSQDRGEGTQYF
>14|TRBJ2-3|TRBV5-4|-|-
TGTGCCAGCAGCCGTTATGCTAGCACAGATACGCAGTATTTT
CASSRYASTDTQYF
>14|TRBJ2-3|TRBV7-9|-|TRBD2
TGTGCCAGCAGCCCTAGCGGTATCACAGATACGCAGTATTTT
CASSPSGITDTQYF
>8|TRBJ2-3|TRBV20-1|-|-
TGCAGTCCAAAGGGTGGATATTTT
CSPKGGYF
>15|TRBJ2-2|TRBV30|-|-
TGTGCCTGGAGTAGATCGGGGGCTAACACTGAGAAGCTGTTTTTT
CAWSRSGANTEKLFF
>17|TRBJ2-5|TRBV3-1/TRBV3-2|medium-sized|TRBD1
TGTGCCAGCAGCCCGCCGGGACAGGCCGGTTTGGAAGAGACCCAGTACTTC
CASSPPGQAGLEETQYF
>15|TRBJ1-6|TRBV13|-|-
TGTGCCAGCAATGACAGAAGGGCATATAATTCACCCCTCCACTTT
CASNDRRAYNSPLHF
>15|TRBJ1-6|TRBV30|-|-
TGTGCCTGGAGTCCAAGGTGGGACGGTAATTCACCCCTCCACTTT
CAWSPRWDGNSPLHF
>21|TRBJ2-2|TRBV2|-|TRBD2
TGTGCCAGCACCCAATACCGGGACGTTAGCGGGAGGGCCGGTACGGCCGGGGAGCTGTTTTTT
CASTQYRDVSGRAGTAGELFF